The T cell receptor (beta chain) under discussion was sequenced for a study of shared clonotypes between healthy human individuals. CD45RO-negative, CCR7-positively selected cells formed the naive CD8 fraction, excluding terminally differentiated effector memory CD45RA+ cells. Germline CDR1 reads MNHEY; CDR2 reads SMNVEV (reference sequence). Deletions cut 3 bases from V and 0 bases from J, with 11 bases between. This CDR3 spans 15 amino acids. About this clone itself: Its target is unknown.

Study-wide points: Unshared clonotypes carried lower generation probabilities than those common to all four donors.

Only in-frame clones appear in the TCRdb table, and some are missing; sequencing was by immunoSEQ multiplex PCR. Of about 2.1 million clones listed, around 93% are singletons. The chain recombines TRBV27 with TRBJ1-1; D remains unclear. The sequence derives from a man younger than 35 in good health. Some clones in this sample may be carry-over from other donors' samples. The sample taken for sequencing was naive CD8+ T cells from PBMCs. CDR3 in amino acids: CASSFSGTLNTEAFF. Here the CDR3 DNA reads TGTGCCAGCAGTTTTTCAGGCACGCTGAACACTGAAGCTTTCTTT.